This TCR beta chain was observed in a study of blood T cells in healthy people across ages. The study's findings and limits: The CMV status of each donor remained undetermined, and this could have confounded shifts in expanded clonotypes. The authors considered diversity estimates from one million T cells to be underestimates.

Alongside a J-beta primer mix, a sample-barcoded 5' primer served in a second PCR lasting 7 to 11 cycles. TCRdb re-called the 5' RACE reads with MiXCR, one entry per CDR3 protein. The sample records 1,500,000 or so distinct CDR3 sequences, 40% to 45% being singletons. CDR3 length equals 16 residues. From germline, CDR1 is SGHTA and CDR2 FQGNSA. The V end lost 2 bases, the J end lost 4 bases, and 15 bases lay between the germline ends. This clonotype was seen a handful of times. The antigen is not known. Those donating, healthy Caucasian individuals from Russia, were aged roughly 6 to 90. This TCR came from a woman in her late teens or twenties in good health. V is TRBV7-2 and J is TRBJ2-1; D may correspond to TRBD1 or TRBD2 (5 bases each). The sequencing input was blood. The CDR3 sequence: CASSLIQGWGYNEQFF. The CDR3 nucleotides are TGTGCCAGCAGCTTAATCCAGGGTTGGGGGTACAATGAGCAGTTCTTC.